A selection of T cell receptor beta chains follows, all from one sample in a study of T cells in narcolepsy. Assay used: immunoSEQ multiplex PCR; TCRdb lists only in-frame clones, some missing. This table holds fewer than 40,000 clones, roughly four fifths found once. The sequenced sample was memory (CD45RA-) CD4+ T cells from blood. The receptors shown here come from a human donor in good health. Both conserved end residues are part of each CDR3. A D gene is named only where the DNA matches it firmly. The listing skips clone size in some rows; elsewhere it reads once, few, many or a size class.

v_gene	abundance	j_gene	d_gene	CDR3aa	CDR3nt
TRBV5-1	-	TRBJ1-1	-	CASSLAGRSEAFF	TGCGCCAGCAGCTTGGCAGGGCGGTCTGAAGCTTTCTTT
TRBV6-1	-	TRBJ1-2	-	CASSEVVGHYGYTF	TGTGCCAGCAGTGAAGTCGTAGGGCACTATGGCTACACCTTC
TRBV30	-	TRBJ1-2	TRBD1	CAWQTGGAYGYTF	TGTGCCTGGCAGACAGGGGGCGCTTATGGCTACACCTTC
TRBV5-1	-	TRBJ2-3	-	CASSRIRGGTDTQYF	TGCGCCAGCAGCCGAATTCGGGGCGGCACAGATACGCAGTATTTT
TRBV6-6	-	TRBJ1-2	TRBD1	CASSYGQGDGYTF	TGTGCCAGCAGTTACGGACAGGGGGATGGCTACACCTTC
TRBV5-6	-	TRBJ2-7	-	CASSPSARVSSYEQYF	TGTGCCAGCAGCCCTAGTGCGCGCGTGAGCTCCTACGAGCAGTACTTC
TRBV6-5	few	TRBJ1-6	-	CASSQDGRDNSPLHF	TGTGCCAGCAGCCAGGACGGGAGAGATAATTCACCCCTCCACTTT
TRBV14	-	TRBJ1-2	TRBD1	CASSQVSLGGSKGYTF	TGTGCCAGCAGCCAAGTGAGTCTAGGGGGCTCAAAAGGCTACACCTTC
TRBV6-5	-	TRBJ1-1	-	CASSYSIVGAEAFF	TGTGCCAGCAGTTACTCGATAGTAGGGGCTGAAGCTTTCTTT
TRBV27	-	TRBJ2-7	-	CASSLHGGERLRENEQYF	TGTGCCAGCAGTTTACACGGAGGGGAGAGATTAAGGGAAAACGAGCAGTACTTC
TRBV6-5	-	TRBJ1-6	-	CATRLEGLDSPLHF	TGTGCCACCCGGCTGGAGGGATTGGATTCACCCCTCCACTTT
TRBV5-1	-	TRBJ2-5	TRBD2	CASSAYGGGAGETQYF	TGCGCCAGCAGCGCATATGGCGGGGGGGCCGGGGAGACCCAGTACTTC
TRBV30	-	TRBJ1-2	-	CAWNPENYGYTF	TGTGCCTGGAACCCAGAAAACTATGGCTACACCTTC
TRBV18	-	TRBJ1-6	-	CASSPPQGRNSPLHF	TGTGCCAGCTCACCACCCCAGGGACGCAATTCACCCCTCCACTTT
TRBV5-5	once	TRBJ2-2	-	CASSLNQEEWNGGELFF	TGTGCCAGCAGTCTGAACCAGGAAGAGTGGAACGGCGGGGAGCTGTTTTTT
TRBV7-9	-	TRBJ2-7	TRBD2	CASSPPGKRGPYEQYF	TGTGCCAGCAGCCCCCCGGGGAAGCGGGGACCCTACGAGCAGTACTTC
TRBV2	-	TRBJ2-7	-	CASSPTGPYEQYF	TGTGCCAGCAGCCCTACAGGGCCCTACGAGCAGTACTTC
TRBV4-1	-	TRBJ2-3	-	CASSQDFSLSTDTQYF	TGCGCCAGCAGCCAAGATTTTAGCTTGAGCACAGATACGCAGTATTTT
TRBV29-1	-	TRBJ2-7	TRBD2	CSAFGLAGESYEQYF	TGCAGCGCTTTCGGACTAGCGGGGGAGTCCTACGAGCAGTACTTC
TRBV5-1	-	TRBJ1-1	-	CASSLAGQGDTEAFF	TGCGCCAGCAGCTTGGCGGGGCAGGGAGACACTGAAGCTTTCTTT
TRBV7-2	-	TRBJ1-6	-	CASSYPGSSYNSPLHF	TGTGCCAGCAGCTACCCCGGCAGCTCCTATAATTCACCCCTCCACTTT
TRBV19	-	TRBJ2-2	-	CASSISPNTGELFF	TGTGCCAGTAGTATCAGTCCGAACACCGGGGAGCTGTTTTTT
TRBV5-1	-	TRBJ2-7	-	CASSLVSGGGIEQYF	TGCGCCAGCAGCTTGGTATCAGGAGGGGGCATAGAGCAGTACTTC
TRBV5-1	-	TRBJ1-4	TRBD1	CASSVTGVANEKLFF	TGCGCCAGCAGCGTTACAGGGGTGGCTAATGAAAAACTGTTTTTT
TRBV9	-	TRBJ2-1	-	CASSVETGLGDEQFF	TGTGCCAGCAGCGTAGAGACAGGTCTGGGAGATGAGCAGTTCTTC
TRBV19	-	TRBJ1-5	-	CASRGDGPRMGAQHF	TGTGCCAGTAGGGGGGACGGTCCTCGCATGGGGGCCCAGCATTTT
TRBV28	-	TRBJ2-3	-	CASTDTGTDTQYF	TGTGCCAGCACCGATACAGGGACAGATACGCAGTATTTT
TRBV5-4	-	TRBJ2-2	-	CASSTGQNTGELFF	TGTGCCAGCAGCACGGGACAGAACACCGGGGAGCTGTTTTTT
TRBV10-1	-	TRBJ1-4	-	CASSPRDTTDNEKLFF	TGCGCCAGCAGTCCCCGGGACACGACAGATAATGAAAAACTGTTTTTT
TRBV7-8	-	TRBJ2-3	-	CASSLKGQARFGTDTQYF	TGTGCCAGCAGCTTAAAGGGCCAGGCCCGCTTTGGGACAGATACGCAGTATTTT
TRBV19	-	TRBJ1-6	-	CASSMAESSYNSPLHF	TGTGCCAGTAGTATGGCGGAGAGCTCCTATAATTCACCCCTCCACTTT
TRBV15	-	TRBJ2-2	-	CATKSIANTGELFF	TGTGCCACCAAAAGTATCGCGAACACCGGGGAGCTGTTTTTT
TRBV5-6	-	TRBJ1-1	-	CASSLYRRDDTEAFF	TGTGCCAGCAGCTTGTATCGCAGGGACGACACTGAAGCTTTCTTT